This entry lists 2 T cell receptor beta chains sequenced from one sample in a study of beta chain features in type 1 diabetes listed by TCRdb under 2018. The paper's findings and limits, for the study overall: A moderate but significant shortening of TCRB CDR3 length was observed in type 1 diabetes patients in all four CD4+ subsets.

These receptors have no identified antigens. The library relied on the immunoSEQ multiplex PCR assay. The entire isolated RNA was reverse transcribed using the High Capacity cDNA Reverse Transcription Kit, and thus expressed TCRB transcripts were sequenced. TCRdb carries this immuneACCESS record with in-frame sequences only. Its versions omit some clonotypes, under half of them owing to an unresolved V gene in the studies checked, with the rest unexplained. Across this sample there are approximately 170,000 clones, with about 8% seen only once. Clones ranked in the top ten supply approximately 0.93% of the sample. The sequenced material came from central memory CD4+ T cells from blood. The receptors come from a woman aged 40 to 49 with type 1 diabetes.

The chain has TRBV25-1 and TRBJ1-4; 7 positions agree with TRBD1. CDR1 MGHDK and CDR2 SYGVNS come from the germline V gene. Germline trimming cut 5 bases from V and 3 bases from J; bases unmatched to any gene: 6. This CDR3 is built from 15 residues. The CDR3: CASSPYRGPNEKLFF. The CDR3 DNA reads TGTGCCAGCAGTCCATACAGGGGCCCTAATGAAAAACTGTTTTTT.

The V call is TRBV29-1, the J call TRBJ1-2; 8 bases are a match to TRBD1. The CDR3 extends over 12 amino acids. The trim removed 5 bases at V and 6 bases at J, leaving 5 bases unmatched. The germline CDR1 and CDR2 sequences are SQVTM and ANQGSEA. The CDR3 region is CSVLRQGNGYTF. The CDR3 DNA reads as TGCAGCGTTTTGAGACAGGGGAATGGCTACACCTTC.